This T cell receptor beta chain was recovered during a study of identical twins. The V end lost 5 bases, the J end lost 5 bases, and 13 bases lay between the germline ends. The CDR3 spans 13 residues. Germline V lookup: CDR1 MNHEY, CDR2 SMNVEV (reference sequence). TCRdb re-derived calls from the 5' RACE reads in MiXCR, one entry per CDR3 protein. The profile shows approximately 260,000 distinct CDR3 sequences, roughly 8.7% of them singletons. Another study also made use of these data, one on yellow fever vaccine responses in identical twins.

The genes are TRBV27 and TRBJ2-7, with a tentative D call TRBD1 (5 bases). Sequencing used CD8+ T cells sorted from blood. The clonotype comes from a woman younger than 30 in good health. The CDR3 loop is CASSDGRVHEQYF. DNA of the CDR3: TGTGCCAGCAGTGACGGCAGGGTCCACGAGCAGTACTTC.